Listed below are T cell receptor beta chains from one sample, sequenced in a study of molecular identifiers for immune sequencing clone quantification. Each CDR3 protein is one row after TCRdb ran MiXCR on the PCR reads. The sample contains about 320,000 distinct CDR3 sequences, about a quarter of which appear only once. The sample consisted of naive CD8+ T cells from blood, with Jurkat cell RNA spiked in. The receptor source for this set is a human donor in good health. Some libraries in this study had Jurkat cell RNA spiked in. Both conserved end residues are part of each CDR3. A D gene is named only where the DNA matches it firmly. A row's size may be missing; if present it is once, few, many or a size class.

clone_size j_call d_call v_call cdr3_nt cdr3_aa
many TRBJ2-5 TRBD1 TRBV13 TGTGCCAGCAGCTCGGGACAGGAAGAGACCCAGTACTTC CASSSGQEETQYF
many TRBJ2-5 TRBD2 TRBV7-2 TGTGCCAGCAGCTTAGAGGGACTAGCGGGGGGGATAGAGACCCAGTACTTC CASSLEGLAGGIETQYF
many TRBJ2-7 TRBD2 TRBV29-1 TGCAGCGCCCGCAGACTAGCGGGGTGCTACGAGCAGTACTTC CSARRLAGCYEQYF
many TRBJ1-2 NA TRBV5-6 TGTGCCAGCAGCTTGGAGCCGTCCTATGGCTACACCTTC CASSLEPSYGYTF
NA TRBJ1-5 NA TRBV19 TGTGCCAGTTGTATAGGGGGTAATGTGAACAGCAATCAGCCCCAGCATTTT CASCIGGNVNSNQPQHF
few TRBJ1-4 TRBD1 TRBV7-9 TGTGCCAGCAGCTCTGGACAGGGTGGTGAAAAACTGTTTTTT CASSSGQGGEKLFF
NA TRBJ2-2 NA TRBV7-6 TGTGCCAGCAGCGAAGGGCTGGCGGGAAACACCGGGGAGCTGTTTTTT CASSEGLAGNTGELFF
NA TRBJ1-5 TRBD1 TRBV20-1 TGCAGTGCTCGGACAGGGAGCAATCAGCCCCAGCATTTT CSARTGSNQPQHF
NA TRBJ1-1 TRBD1 TRBV19 TGTGCCAGTAGTATGAGCGACAGGGGACTCATAATGAACACTGAAGCTTTCTTT CASSMSDRGLIMNTEAFF
NA TRBJ2-7 TRBD1 TRBV7-9 TGTGCCAGCAGCTACCCGGGACAGGGTTACGAGCAGTACTTC CASSYPGQGYEQYF